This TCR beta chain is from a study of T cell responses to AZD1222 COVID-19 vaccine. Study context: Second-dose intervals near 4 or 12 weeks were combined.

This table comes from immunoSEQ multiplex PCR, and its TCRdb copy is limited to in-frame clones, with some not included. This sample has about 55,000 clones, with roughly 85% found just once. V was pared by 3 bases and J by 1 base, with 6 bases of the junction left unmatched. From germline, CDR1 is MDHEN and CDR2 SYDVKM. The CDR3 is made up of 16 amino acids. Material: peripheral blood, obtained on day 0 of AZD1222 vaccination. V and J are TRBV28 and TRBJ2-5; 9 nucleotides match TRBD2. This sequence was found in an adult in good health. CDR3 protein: CASSFQPAGGQETQYF. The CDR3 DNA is TGTGCCAGCAGTTTCCAGCCAGCGGGGGGCCAAGAGACCCAGTACTTC.